The next 27 T cell receptor beta chains were all read from a single sample in a study of cytomegalovirus exposure and HLA in healthy donors. PCR used 60 Vbeta primers and 13 Jbeta primers. Measured with immunoSEQ multiplex PCR; TCRdb has only the in-frame clones, and not every one. Among about 140,000 clones listed, 73% were seen once. Sequenced sample: PBMCs. The origin of the receptors is a woman aged 40-49 years in good health and CMV-seronegative.

In its sample, this clone was seen once. The chain combines TRBV4-2 with TRBJ1-5; no clear D. V dropped 0 bases and J dropped 0 bases, with 9 bases sitting between them. CDR1 and CDR2 (germline): LGHNA, YNFKEQ. The CDR3 has 16 amino acids. Here the CDR3 DNA reads TGTGCCAGCAGCCAAGATCTCCCGTATAGCAATCAGCCCCAGCATTTT. Encoded protein: CASSQDLPYSNQPQHF.

The chain couples TRBV7-3 to TRBJ2-5; 8 bases align to TRBD1. Looked up from germline, CDR1 is SGHTA and CDR2 is FQGTGA. J was trimmed by 4 bases and V by 2 bases; bases with no gene match: 3. CDR3 length: 14 amino acids. CDR3 coding DNA: TGTGCCAGCAGCTTATCCGGACAGGGAGAGACCCAGTACTTC. It translates to CASSLSGQGETQYF. Based on the CDR3 plus reference TRBV7-3 and TRBJ2-5, the full variable domain is GAGVSQTPSNKVTEKGKYVELRCDPISGHTALYWYRQSLGQGPEFLIYFQGTGAADDSGLPNDRFFAVRPEGSVSTLKIQRTERGDSAVYLCASSLSGQGETQYFGPGTRLLVL.

The chain combines TRBV15 with TRBJ2-5; the match to TRBD1 covers 8 bases. J was trimmed by 1 base and V by 1 base; bases with no gene match: 2. CDR3 size: 15 residues. CDR1 and CDR2 from the germline V gene are LNHNV and YYDKDF (reference sequence). Here the CDR3 DNA reads TGTGCCACCAGCAGAGCGACAGGGGCCCAAGAGACCCAGTACTTC. It translates to CATSRATGAQETQYF.

Sample share makes this clone medium-sized. This chain joins TRBV6-1 and TRBJ1-2; no clear D. V was cut by 0 bases and J by 4 bases, with 9 bases left in between. This CDR3 contains 14 residues. Germline V CDR1 and CDR2: MNHNS, SASEGT. In DNA, the CDR3 is TGTGCCAGCAGTGAAGCGACCTGGAGCTATGGCTACACCTTC. Translated: CASSEATWSYGYTF.

This clone was counted once. The rearrangement links TRBV9 to TRBJ2-5, with 9 bases that match TRBD2. The germline V gene has CDR1 SGDLS and CDR2 YYNGEE. V lost 0 bases to trimming and J lost 4 bases; unmatched junction nucleotides: 7. CDR3 length equals 16 residues. CDR3 DNA sequence: TGTGCCAGCAGCGTAGATCGCGGGGGGGCGGGAGAGACCCAGTACTTC. This translates into CASSVDRGGAGETQYF. Using reference TRBV9 and TRBJ2-5 for the parts outside the CDR3, the full variable domain is DSGVTQTPKHLITATGQRVTLRCSPRSGDLSVYWYQQSLDQGLQFLIQYYNGEERAKGNILERFSAQQFPDLHSELNLSSLELGDSALYFCASSVDRGGAGETQYFGPGTRLLVL.

CDR3 nucleotides: TGTGCCAGTAGTGCGTTTGGGCTAGCGAGAGGCAATGAGCAGTTCTTC. Translation: CASSAFGLARGNEQFF. This sequence joins TRBV19 and TRBJ2-1, with D possibly TRBD2 on 6 matching bases. This CDR3 comprises 16 residues. The germline gives CDR1 LNHDA, CDR2 SQIVND (reference sequence). Trimming removed 5 bases from V and 6 bases from J, with 20 bases in between.

Comment on this clone: The sample carries other DNA sequences with the same CDR3. CDR3 loop: CASSLSAGVQPQHF. In nucleotides, the CDR3 is TGTGCCAGCAGTTTATCAGCCGGGGTGCAGCCCCAGCATTTT. V usage is TRBV27 and J usage is TRBJ1-5; D is ambiguous. V lost 0 bases and J 7 bases, leaving 10 bases between the germline ends. CDR3 length: 14 residues. Germline V lookup: CDR1 MNHEY, CDR2 SMNVEV (reference sequence).

The rearrangement uses TRBV2 and TRBJ1-1; 7 bases are shared with TRBD1. CDR1 and CDR2 (germline): SNHLY, FYNNEI. V was pared by 3 bases and J by 7 bases, with 5 bases of the junction left unmatched. The CDR3 is 13 amino acids. Here the CDR3 DNA reads TGTGCCAGCAGTGATGACGACAGGGATGAAGCTTTCTTT. This codes for CASSDDDRDEAFF.

This chain links TRBV6-5 with TRBJ1-5, with TRBD1 as a possible D gene (6 bases). CDR3 length: 13 residues. CDR1 is MNHEY and CDR2 is SVGAGI in the germline V gene. V gave up 6 bases and J gave up 7 bases, with 13 bases separating them. The CDR3 sequence is CASSRGGTQPQHF. The CDR3 region has the DNA TGTGCCAGCAGCCGGGGGGGCACACAGCCCCAGCATTTT.

This clone was observed once. The same CDR3 can be traced to other DNA sequences in this sample. The J gene is TRBJ2-1, the V gene TRBV6-6; TRBD1 is a possible D gene (5 bases). There are 13 residues in the CDR3. CDR1 is MNHNY, CDR2 SVGAGI, per germline (reference sequence). V lost 6 bases and J lost 4, with 10 bases in between. This CDR3 is CASSLDRYNEQFF. Here the CDR3 DNA reads TGTGCCAGCAGCCTAGACAGATACAATGAGCAGTTCTTC.

This clone occurred once. The chain has TRBV4-1 and TRBJ2-5, with 7 bases lining up with TRBD1. Germline trimming cut 3 bases from V and 0 bases from J; bases unmatched to any gene: 10. CDR1 and CDR2 (germline): MGHRA, YSYEKL. This CDR3 is built from 17 residues. CDR3 coding DNA: TGCGCCAGCAGCCAGATCAGGGACAGCGAAGACCAAGAGACCCAGTACTTC. Translating gives CASSQIRDSEDQETQYF.

The CDR3 here is CASSHAVGVTEAFF. CDR3 DNA sequence: TGCGCCAGCAGCCATGCCGTCGGGGTCACTGAAGCTTTCTTT. The chain is built from TRBV4-1 and TRBJ1-1, with unresolved D. The CDR3 loop spans 14 amino acids. Looked up from germline, CDR1 is MGHRA and CDR2 is YSYEKL. The V end was cut by 3 bases, the J end by 4 bases, with 12 bases between.

The CDR3 sequence: CASTPGTGELFF. The CDR3 region has the DNA TGTGCCAGCACCCCGGGGACCGGGGAGCTGTTTTTT. The chain joins TRBV6-5 to TRBJ2-2; a possible D gene is TRBD2 (5 bases). Between the trimmed V and J ends, which lost 7 bases and 5 bases, there was a span of 8 bases. The CDR3 is 12 amino acids. CDR1 is MNHEY, CDR2 SVGAGI, per germline.

The chain combines TRBV29-1 with TRBJ1-2, with a tentative D call TRBD1 (5 bases). CDR1 is SQVTM, CDR2 ANQGSEA, per germline. The CDR3 has 15 amino acids. V was trimmed by 3 bases and J by 3 bases, leaving 17 bases between them. The CDR3 DNA reads TGCAGCGTTGATGGGGGGGATCCTACACACTATGGCTACACCTTC. Its translation is CSVDGGDPTHYGYTF. Looking up the rest from reference TRBV29-1 and TRBJ1-2 gives the full variable domain: SAVISQKPSRDICQRGTSLTIQCQVDSQVTMMFWYRQQPGQSLTLIATANQGSEATYESGFVIDKFPISRPNLTFSTLTVSNMSPEDSSIYLCSVDGGDPTHYGYTFGSGTRLTVV.

V usage is TRBV5-6 and J usage is TRBJ2-1, with D maybe TRBD2 (7 bases). The V end was cut by 0 bases, the J end by 4 bases, with 14 bases between. The CDR3 length is 16 residues. From germline, CDR1 is SGHDT and CDR2 YYEEEE. The CDR3, as DNA: TGTGCCAGCAGCTTGGCCCGGGGGGCAGTGTACAATGAGCAGTTCTTC. It encodes CASSLARGAVYNEQFF. The whole variable domain, remainder taken from reference TRBV5-6 and TRBJ2-1, is DAGVTQSPTHLIKTRGQQVTLRCSPKSGHDTVSWYQQALGQGPQFIFQYYEEEERQRGNFPDRFSGHQFPNYSSELNVNALLLGDSALYLCASSLARGAVYNEQFFGPGTRLTVL.

Only a few counts were recorded for this clone. The CDR3 reads CASPSERDRVRAEQYV. The CDR3 nucleotides are TGTGCTAGCCCATCAGAACGGGACAGGGTCCGGGCCGAGCAGTACGTC. J is TRBJ2-7 and V is TRBV7-7; TRBD1 aligns across 9 bases. The length of the CDR3 is 16 residues. Germline loops: CDR1 SSHAT, CDR2 FNYEAQ (reference sequence).

The rearrangement uses TRBV7-8 and TRBJ2-1; weak D call: TRBD2 (6 bases). Germline values: CDR1 SGHVS, CDR2 FQNEAQ. V shed 7 bases and J shed 5 bases, with 15 bases lying between them. The CDR3 is 14 amino acids. The CDR3 DNA follows: TGTGCCAGCAAGCGGACTACTGGACACAATGAGCAGTTCTTC. Amino acid sequence: CASKRTTGHNEQFF. Complete variable domain (other parts from reference TRBV7-8 and TRBJ2-1): GAGVSQSPRYKVAKRGQDVALRCDPISGHVSLFWYQQALGQGPEFLTYFQNEAQLDKSGLPSDRFFAERPEGSVSTLKIQRTQQEDSAVYLCASKRTTGHNEQFFGPGTRLTVL.

The V gene is TRBV27, the J gene TRBJ2-7; the match to TRBD1 covers 7 bases. Germline V gene data show CDR1 as MNHEY and CDR2 as SMNVEV (reference sequence). The V gene end was trimmed by 6 bases and the J gene end by 3 bases; junction bases not matched to a gene: 8. The CDR3 runs 14 residues. This CDR3 reads CASSRTGDNYEQYV. The CDR3 DNA reads TGTGCCAGCAGCAGGACAGGAGACAACTACGAGCAGTACGTC.

The chain combines TRBV11-2 with TRBJ1-1, with 7 positions matching TRBD1. This CDR3 comprises 12 residues. Germline-derived CDR1 and CDR2 are SGHAT and FQNNGV. V lost 10 bases to trimming and J lost 2 bases; unmatched junction nucleotides: 4. In DNA form, the CDR3 reads TGTGCCACGGGACAGCCTAACACTGAAGCTTTCTTT. Its protein product is CATGQPNTEAFF.

The chain couples TRBV6-1 to TRBJ1-5; D is undetermined. The CDR3 contains 16 residues. The V end lost 1 base, the J end lost 0 bases, and 10 bases lay between the germline ends. The germline CDR1 and CDR2 sequences are MNHNS and SASEGT. The CDR3 nucleotides are TGTGCCAGCAGTGAAGATACCCGGTATAGCAATCAGCCCCAGCATTTT. Translation gives CASSEDTRYSNQPQHF.

This clone was observed a handful of times. The chain has TRBV7-8 and TRBJ1-5; D is uncertain. Germline values: CDR1 SGHVS, CDR2 FQNEAQ. Deletions cut 2 bases from V and 4 bases from J, with 12 bases between. The CDR3 runs 15 residues. DNA for the CDR3: TGTGCCAGCAGCTTAACGCTGGACTTAAATCAGCCCCAGCATTTT. It translates to CASSLTLDLNQPQHF.

The gene calls are TRBV18 and TRBJ1-2; no clear D gene. The CDR3 consists of 13 residues. CDR1 is KGHSH and CDR2 is LQKENI in the germline V gene. V lost 6 bases and J 7 bases, leaving 15 bases between the germline ends. CDR3 nucleotides: TGTGCCAGCTCTCCCATGGCCCGGGGTGGCTACACCTTC. Translated: CASSPMARGGYTF. Supplemented by reference TRBV18 and TRBJ1-2, the full variable domain reads NAGVMQNPRHLVRRRGQEARLRCSPMKGHSHVYWYRQLPEEGLKFMVYLQKENIIDESGMPKERFSAEFPKEGPSILRIQQVVRGDSAAYFCASSPMARGGYTFGSGTRLTVV.

The V gene is TRBV27, the J gene TRBJ1-4, with 7 positions matching TRBD1. Germline CDR1 MNHEY, CDR2 SMNVEV (reference sequence). The CDR3 runs 15 residues. J was trimmed by 5 bases and V by 4 bases; bases with no gene match: 7. The CDR3 coding sequence is TGTGCCAGCAGTTCTCCGGGACAGTTAAATGAAAAACTGTTTTTT. Amino acids: CASSSPGQLNEKLFF. The variable domain in full, with the rest retrieved from reference TRBV27 and TRBJ1-4, is EAQVTQNPRYLITVTGKKLTVTCSQNMNHEYMSWYRQDPGLGLRQIYYSMNVEVTDKGDVPEGYKVSRKEKRNFPLILESPSPNQTSLYFCASSSPGQLNEKLFFGSGTQLSVL.

The J gene is TRBJ2-5, the V gene TRBV6-1; TRBD1 might be the D (6 bases). Trimming shortened V by 4 bases and J by 11 bases, and 26 bases separated the two germline ends. This CDR3 contains 16 residues. Per the germline V gene, CDR1 is MNHNS and CDR2 is SASEGT. CDR3 DNA: TGTGCCAGCAGTGGCTCGTACCGGGACACGAGATTTTCGCAGTACTTC. Amino acids: CASSGSYRDTRFSQYF.

In its sample, this clone was seen once. The chain links TRBV15 to TRBJ1-1; D unresolved. CDR3 length: 13 amino acids. The germline CDR1 and CDR2 sequences are LNHNV and YYDKDF (reference sequence). V lost 5 bases and J 1 base, leaving 8 bases between the germline ends. This CDR3 is CATSPRGNTEAFF. CDR3 in DNA: TGTGCCACCAGCCCTCGCGGGAACACTGAAGCTTTCTTT.

The V gene is TRBV28, the J gene TRBJ2-6, with D possibly being TRBD1 (5 bases). The CDR3 loop spans 16 amino acids. In germline, CDR1 is MDHEN, CDR2 SYDVKM. Trimming removed 4 bases from V and 4 bases from J, with 14 bases in between. CDR3 loop: CASSSDARAGANVLTF. The CDR3 DNA sequence: TGTGCCAGCAGTTCAGATGCCAGGGCCGGGGCCAACGTCCTGACTTTC. The full variable domain, rest sourced from reference TRBV28 and TRBJ2-6, is DVKVTQSSRYLVKRTGEKVFLECVQDMDHENMFWYRQDPGLGLRLIYFSYDVKMKEKGDIPEGYSVSREKKERFSLILESASTNQTSMYLCASSSDARAGANVLTFGAGSRLTVL.

For this clone: The same CDR3 can be traced to other DNA sequences in this sample. The J gene is TRBJ1-2, the V gene TRBV28; D is undetermined. Trimming removed 2 bases at V and 2 bases at J, with 6 bases between. The CDR3 sequence is 13 residues long. From germline, CDR1 is MDHEN and CDR2 SYDVKM. DNA for the CDR3: TGTGCCAGCAGTTTAGGCCAGAACTATGGCTACACCTTC. This codes for CASSLGQNYGYTF.